One and the same sample provided the 31 T cell receptor beta chains below, sequenced in a study of blood T cells in healthy people across ages. With a J-beta primer mix and a sample-barcoded 5' primer, a second PCR ran 7 to 11 cycles. MiXCR, applied by TCRdb to the 5' RACE reads, yields one record per CDR3 protein. Of fewer than 750,000 distinct CDR3 sequences listed, roughly half were seen once; the top ten hold roughly 13%. The specimen sequenced was blood. Receptor source: a woman of 80 years or more in good health.

As concerns this clonotype: A much larger clone differs from this one at a single base, so this may be a read error. J is TRBJ2-3 and V is TRBV20-1; 9 nucleotides match TRBD2. From germline, CDR1 is DFQATT and CDR2 SNEGSKA (reference sequence). This CDR3 is 14 amino acids long. The V and J ends lost 4 bases and 3 bases, in that order; junction bases with no gene match: 5. The CDR3 spells CSAKLAGITDTQYF. Here the CDR3 DNA reads TGCAGTGCTAAACTAGCGGGTATTACAGATACGCAGTATTTT.

This clonotype was observed a handful of times. The V and J genes are TRBV3-1 and TRBJ2-5; D is undetermined. Trimming stripped 2 bases from V and 1 base from J, with 5 bases between. The CDR3 is 13 amino acids. CDR1 LGHDT and CDR2 YNNKEL come from the germline V gene (reference sequence). This chain's CDR3 is CASSQSVQETQYF. In nucleotides, the CDR3 is TGTGCCAGCAGCCAATCGGTCCAAGAGACCCAGTACTTC.

As to this clonotype: A much larger clone sits a single nucleotide away, making a read error possible. This chain uses TRBV20-1 with TRBJ2-1; no clear D gene. Trimming removed 2 bases from V and 1 base from J, with 9 bases in between. The germline CDR1 and CDR2 sequences are DFQATT and SNEGSKA (reference sequence). CDR3 length: 14 residues. The CDR3 DNA is TGCAGTGCTAGACACTGGGGATCCTACAATGAGCAGTTCTTC. As protein: CSARHWGSYNEQFF.

In this sample, this clonotype turned up a few times. J is TRBJ1-5 and V is TRBV20-1, with 12 bases aligning to TRBD1. Germline V gene sequence: CDR1 DFQATT, CDR2 SNEGSKA (reference sequence). V shed 1 base and J 6 bases; nucleotides not matched to a gene: 16. The CDR3 loop spans 19 amino acids. CDR3 coding DNA: TGCAGTGCTAGAGCCATCCCGGGACAGGGGGCTGTGGTTGGTCAGCCCCAGCATTTT. This encodes CSARAIPGQGAVVGQPQHF.

This clonotype was found many times. The genes are TRBV20-1 and TRBJ2-1; 10 positions agree with TRBD2. The junction had 8 bases not matched to a gene; V was cut back by 6 bases and J by 3 bases. Germline V gene sequence: CDR1 DFQATT, CDR2 SNEGSKA (reference sequence). The CDR3 has 15 residues. The CDR3, as DNA: TGCAGTGCCCGCGGACTAGCGGATTACTACAATGAGCAGTTCTTC. Its translation: CSARGLADYYNEQFF.

V is TRBV5-1 and J is TRBJ1-5; no definite D call. CDR3 length: 13 residues. Trimming removed 5 bases from V and 7 bases from J, with 13 bases in between. Germline loops: CDR1 SGHRS, CDR2 YFSETQ. Here the CDR3 reads CASRVSDNQPQHF. CDR3 coding DNA: TGCGCCAGCAGAGTATCCGATAACCAGCCCCAGCATTTT.

V gene TRBV28 combines with J gene TRBJ2-1; no clear D. The CDR3 has 11 residues. The V gene's germline CDR1 is MDHEN and CDR2 SYDVKM. The V end lost 4 bases, the J end lost 13 bases, and 11 bases lay between the germline ends. This CDR3 reads CASSSQARQFF. The CDR3 coding sequence is TGTGCCAGCAGTTCTCAGGCGCGACAGTTCTTC.

Turning to this clonotype: Since a much larger clone is just one base distant, this may be a read error. The chain uses TRBV20-1 and TRBJ2-1, with D perhaps matching TRBD2 (5 bases). The germline V gene encodes CDR1 DFQATT and CDR2 SNEGSKA (reference sequence). This CDR3 has 14 residues. The CDR3 region has the DNA TGCAGTGCTAGAGACCCTAGCTCCGACAATGAGCAGTTCTTC. The encoded protein is CSARDPSSDNEQFF.

This sequence joins TRBV6-5 and TRBJ1-1, with 9 bases fitting TRBD1. The V and J ends lost 6 bases and 7 bases, in that order; junction bases with no gene match: 12. The CDR3 consists of 15 residues. Germline CDR1 reads MNHEY; CDR2 reads SVGAGI. The CDR3 sequence: CASSHPGQGRNEAFF. In DNA, the CDR3 is TGTGCCAGCAGCCATCCGGGACAGGGTAGGAATGAAGCTTTCTTT.

This chain uses TRBV14 with TRBJ1-1; D remains unclear. Per germline, CDR1 SGHDN and CDR2 FVKESK. The CDR3 consists of 12 residues. Trimming took 1 base from V and 7 from J, leaving 7 bases between them. The CDR3 DNA reads as TGTGCCAGCAGCCAAGCCGGAATTGAAGCTTTCTTT. Its protein product is CASSQAGIEAFF.

This clonotype occurred a few times. CDR3 protein: CASGRGRTNTGELFF. The CDR3 region has the DNA TGTGCCAGCGGCCGAGGCAGGACGAACACCGGGGAGCTGTTTTTT. The genes are TRBV4-2 and TRBJ2-2; D remains unclear. Germline V gene sequence: CDR1 LGHNA, CDR2 YNFKEQ. Trimming shortened V by 8 bases and J by 0 bases, and 13 bases separated the two germline ends. The CDR3 covers 15 residues.

This clonotype was recorded a few times. The chain employs TRBV6-6 and TRBJ1-4, with a possible D match to TRBD1 (6 bases). The CDR3 contains 14 residues. Trimming left V 6 bases short and J 7 bases short, with 15 bases between. Germline V CDR1 and CDR2: MNHNY, SVGAGI (reference sequence). The CDR3 reads CASRTGTGREKLFF. The CDR3, as DNA: TGTGCCAGCAGAACAGGGACCGGTCGTGAAAAACTGTTTTTT.

Only a few counts were recorded for this clonotype. The chain links TRBV27 to TRBJ2-1; 10 positions match TRBD2. The V and J ends lost 9 bases and 4 bases, in that order; junction bases with no gene match: 6. CDR3 size: 14 residues. Germline-derived CDR1 and CDR2 are MNHEY and SMNVEV (reference sequence). DNA for the CDR3: TGTGCCAGTTGGGGACTAGCGCGTTACAATGAGCAGTTCTTC. Translating gives CASWGLARYNEQFF.

This sequence joins TRBV12-3 or TRBV12-4 and TRBJ2-1, with 12 nucleotides matching TRBD2. The length of the CDR3 is 17 residues. V trimming: 5 bases; J trimming: 4 bases; junction bases outside the gene matches: 9. The CDR3 loop reads CASSPDRLAGEYNEQFF. The CDR3, as DNA: TGTGCCAGCAGTCCTGATCGACTAGCGGGGGAGTACAATGAGCAGTTCTTC.

The genes are TRBV27 and TRBJ2-3, with D tentatively TRBD1 (7 bases). The V end lost 2 bases, the J end lost 6 bases, and 21 bases lay between the germline ends. The CDR3 is 17 residues long. The germline V gene has CDR1 MNHEY and CDR2 SMNVEV (reference sequence). The chain's CDR3 is CASSLRDGTVSGDTQYF. The DNA of the CDR3 is TGTGCCAGCAGTTTAAGGGATGGGACAGTGAGCGGGGATACGCAGTATTTT.

The chain employs TRBV14 and TRBJ2-7; 9 bases map to TRBD1. The CDR3 contains 15 residues. The trim removed 4 bases at V and 3 bases at J, leaving 7 bases unmatched. Germline lookup yields CDR1 SGHDN and CDR2 FVKESK. The DNA of the CDR3 is TGTGCCAGCAGCCTCCCGGGGGGACAGGGCTACGAGCAGTACTTC. It codes for CASSLPGGQGYEQYF.

This clonotype was seen a few times. The chain uses TRBV28 and TRBJ1-2; TRBD1 matches 7 bases. The CDR3 has 12 residues. Germline loops: CDR1 MDHEN, CDR2 SYDVKM. V was clipped by 4 bases and J by 8 bases; unmatched bases: 4. In DNA form, the CDR3 reads TGTGCCAGCAGTTCCTACAGGGGCGGCTACACCTTC. Translated: CASSSYRGGYTF.

The table lists this clonotype with a count of one. V gene TRBV7-2 combines with J gene TRBJ2-1, with D tentatively TRBD2 (6 bases). Between the trimmed V and J ends, which lost 5 bases and 14 bases, there was a span of 19 bases. The CDR3 is made up of 13 amino acids. CDR1 is SGHTA, CDR2 FQGNSA, per germline. The CDR3 loop is CASSAVVEGYKFF. CDR3 sequence (DNA): TGTGCCAGCAGCGCCGTTGTGGAGGGTTATAAGTTCTTC.

The chain couples TRBV3-1 to TRBJ1-1, with TRBD1 matching over 9 bases. CDR3 length equals 16 residues. The V gene's germline CDR1 is LGHDT and CDR2 YNNKEL (reference sequence). The V segment lost 4 bases and the J segment 4 bases; nucleotides outside the gene matches: 10. The CDR3 region is CASSRLITGGCTEAFF. In DNA form, the CDR3 reads TGTGCCAGCAGCCGCTTGATCACAGGGGGCTGCACTGAAGCTTTCTTT.

This clonotype was recorded once. At one end, the junction sequence differs from germline, possibly due to a read error. The chain links TRBV7-9 to TRBJ1-6; D is ambiguous. The CDR3 extends over 16 amino acids. The germline gives CDR1 SEHNR, CDR2 FQNEAQ (reference sequence). The CDR3 coding sequence is TGTGCCAGCAGCTTAGCCCGCGGCGGATCTAATTCACTCCTCCACTTT. Its protein is CASSLARGGSNSLLHF.

The sample holds a few counts of this clonotype. V is TRBV3-1 and J is TRBJ2-2; possible D gene TRBD2, 6 bases. The germline V gene encodes CDR1 LGHDT and CDR2 YNNKEL (reference sequence). The CDR3 has 17 amino acids. Trimming pared 4 bases from V and 0 bases from J, leaving 15 bases between. Written as DNA, the CDR3 is TGTGCCAGCAGCCGACCGCCAGCGGGTTCGAACACCGGGGAGCTGTTTTTT. Protein: CASSRPPAGSNTGELFF.

The table lists this clonotype with a count of one. A single base separates this from a much larger clone, so it may be a read error. V and J are TRBV11-2 and TRBJ2-5; 8 bases agree with TRBD2. V shed 2 bases and J 11 bases; nucleotides not matched to a gene: 16. CDR3 length equals 16 residues. Germline V gives CDR1 SGHAT, CDR2 FQNNGV. CDR3 in amino acids: CASSLLVSGSLSEQYF. In DNA form, the CDR3 reads TGTGCCAGCAGCTTACTGGTCAGCGGGAGCTTAAGTGAGCAGTACTTC.

This chain's CDR3 is CASSFRGTYGYTF. The CDR3 DNA reads as TGTGCCAGCAGTTTTCGGGGAACCTATGGCTACACCTTC. This chain links TRBV12-3 or TRBV12-4 with TRBJ1-2; D gene unclear. Trimming took 3 bases from V and 4 from J, leaving 9 bases between them. This CDR3 contains 13 residues.

This clonotype was counted a few times. A clone one base away is much larger, so this may be a read error. This chain links TRBV3-1 with TRBJ2-7; D is uncertain. The V and J ends lost 3 bases and 9 bases respectively, with 12 bases between them. Germline assignment: CDR1 LGHDT and CDR2 YNNKEL (reference sequence). CDR3 size: 12 residues. The CDR3: CASSHRSVGQYF. The CDR3 nucleotides are TGTGCCAGCAGCCATCGCTCCGTAGGGCAGTACTTC.

The chain is built from TRBV2 and TRBJ1-4, with D uncertain. The CDR3 is 15 residues long. V was trimmed by 5 bases and J by 3 bases, leaving 13 bases between them. CDR1 is SNHLY, CDR2 FYNNEI, per germline. The CDR3: CASSPRAGANEKLFF. The CDR3 DNA sequence: TGTGCCAGCAGTCCCCGTGCGGGAGCTAATGAAAAACTGTTTTTT.

This clonotype has a single count. The rearrangement uses TRBV3-1 and TRBJ1-6, with TRBD1 matching 8 bases. Unmatched junction bases numbered 12, after V lost 8 bases and J lost 3 bases. In germline, CDR1 is LGHDT, CDR2 YNNKEL (reference sequence). There are 17 residues in the CDR3. The DNA of the CDR3 is TGTGCCAGCGGGGGACTCGGGACAGGCCTCTATAATTCACCCCTCCACTTT. Its protein is CASGGLGTGLYNSPLHF.

Concerning this clonotype itself: With a much larger clone just one base away, this may be a read error. The chain has TRBV4-2 and TRBJ2-7; TRBD1 is a possible D gene (5 bases). The V gene's germline CDR1 is LGHNA and CDR2 YNFKEQ. This CDR3 is 14 amino acids long. V lost 3 bases and J 0 bases, leaving 9 bases between the germline ends. The CDR3 protein is CASSQGQSSYEQYF. The CDR3, as DNA: TGTGCCAGCAGCCAGGGGCAGAGCTCCTACGAGCAGTACTTC.

At least ten counts were recorded for this clonotype. The V call is TRBV5-1, the J call TRBJ2-1; perhaps TRBD1 as D (5 bases). V lost 2 bases, J lost 8 bases, and 11 bases lay in between. This CDR3 region has 13 residues. In germline, CDR1 is SGHRS, CDR2 YFSETQ. The CDR3 DNA is TGCGCCAGCAGCTTCCCAGGGATCGATGAGCAGTTCTTC. As protein: CASSFPGIDEQFF.

Details on this clonotype: This may be a read error: a much more frequent sequence differs by one nucleotide. The chain uses TRBV20-1 and TRBJ2-1; D possibly corresponds to TRBD1 (5 bases). Trimming took 2 bases from V and 0 from J, leaving 17 bases between them. CDR1 DFQATT and CDR2 SNEGSKA come from the germline V gene (reference sequence). The CDR3 has 17 amino acids. In DNA form, the CDR3 reads TGCAGTGCTAGACCCTTTCGACAGAGCCCCTCCTACAATGAGCAGTTCTTC. As protein: CSARPFRQSPSYNEQFF.

The chain employs TRBV5-1 and TRBJ2-3; D is unresolved. This CDR3 spans 14 amino acids. CDR1 is SGHRS and CDR2 is YFSETQ in the germline V gene. V lost 0 bases, J lost 5 bases, and 10 bases lay in between. DNA of the CDR3: TGCGCCAGCAGCTTGGACGGACCCGAAGATACGCAGTATTTT. The encoded protein is CASSLDGPEDTQYF.

This clonotype was seen many times. V gene TRBV5-4 combines with J gene TRBJ2-6, with 10 bases fitting TRBD1. Germline lookup yields CDR1 SGHNT and CDR2 YYREEE (reference sequence). The trim removed 1 base at V and 1 base at J, leaving 11 bases unmatched. This CDR3 is built from 20 residues. The DNA for the CDR3 is TGTGCCAGCAGCTTGAGTAGTGGGGACAGGGGAACTTCTGGGGCCAACGTCCTGACTTTC. Translating it yields CASSLSSGDRGTSGANVLTF.